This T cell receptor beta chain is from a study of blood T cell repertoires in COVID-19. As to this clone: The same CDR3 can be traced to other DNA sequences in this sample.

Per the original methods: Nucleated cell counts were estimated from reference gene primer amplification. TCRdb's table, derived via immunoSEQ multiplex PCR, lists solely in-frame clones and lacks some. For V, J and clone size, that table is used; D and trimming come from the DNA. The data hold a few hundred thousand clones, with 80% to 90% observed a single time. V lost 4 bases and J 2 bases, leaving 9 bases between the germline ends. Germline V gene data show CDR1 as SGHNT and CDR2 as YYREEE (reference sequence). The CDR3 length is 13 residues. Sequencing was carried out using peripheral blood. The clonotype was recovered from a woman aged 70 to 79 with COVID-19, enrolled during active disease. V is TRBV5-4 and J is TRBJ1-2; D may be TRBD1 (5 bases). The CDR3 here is CASSPTGNYGYTF. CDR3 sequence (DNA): TGTGCCAGCAGCCCAACAGGAAACTATGGCTACACCTTC.